The T cell receptor beta chain described here comes from a study of monozygotic twins with inflammatory bowel disease. The study's findings and limits: Subtypes among T cells remained indistinguishable.

CDR3 length equals 16 residues. The germline CDR1 and CDR2 sequences are DFQATT and SNEGSKA (reference sequence). TCRdb re-called the 5' RACE reads and gives one entry per CDR3 protein, without DNA. The sample table sets out 200,000 to 250,000 distinct CDR3 sequences. Turning to this clonotype: Its antigen is unknown.

The clonotype was recovered from a human donor with ulcerative colitis or Crohn's disease, or a healthy co-twin of an affected twin (not recorded which). Sequencing was performed on blood. The rearrangement joins TRBV20-1 to TRBJ2-3; TCRdb indicates TRBD2, and absent DNA this call remains unverified. The CDR3 loop is CSARIAGLAYTDTQYF.